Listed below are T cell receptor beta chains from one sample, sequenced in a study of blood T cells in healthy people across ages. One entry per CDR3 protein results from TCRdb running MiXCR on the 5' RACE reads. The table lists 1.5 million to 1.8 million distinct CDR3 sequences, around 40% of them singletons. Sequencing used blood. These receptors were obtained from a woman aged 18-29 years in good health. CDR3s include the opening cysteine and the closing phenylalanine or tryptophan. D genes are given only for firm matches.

CDR3: CASSQETAGGLDTQYF
D: TRBD2
J: TRBJ2-3
V: TRBV4-2

CDR3: CSAMPGRGPSTDTQYF
D: -
J: TRBJ2-3
V: TRBV20-1

CDR3: CASSLVSLASTYNEQYF
D: -
J: -
V: TRBV6-1

CDR3: CASSLMGSYNEQFF
D: -
J: TRBJ2-1
V: TRBV7-2

CDR3: CASSLYGFRQPQHF
D: -
J: TRBJ1-5
V: TRBV12-3/TRBV12-4

CDR3: CASRLDRRASGELFF
D: -
J: TRBJ2-2
V: TRBV12-3/TRBV12-4

CDR3: CASSLLIPMGIYNEQFF
D: -
J: TRBJ2-1
V: TRBV27

CDR3: CASSYLRLAGVPHEQFF
D: TRBD2
J: TRBJ2-1
V: TRBV6-5

CDR3: CASSLGQRGRNEQFF
D: TRBD2
J: TRBJ2-1
V: TRBV11-2

CDR3: CASSPHPRAPSNTEAFF
D: -
J: TRBJ1-1
V: TRBV7-9

CDR3: CSGGTGVWETQYF
D: TRBD1
J: TRBJ2-5
V: TRBV20-1

CDR3: CASSLSKAGDTGEQYF
D: -
J: TRBJ2-7
V: TRBV27

CDR3: CATSDRTSGRYYNEQFF
D: TRBD2
J: TRBJ2-1
V: TRBV24-1

CDR3: CASSQEPTGTHYEQYF
D: -
J: TRBJ2-7
V: TRBV3-1

CDR3: CSARVPTGRGANEKLFF
D: -
J: TRBJ1-4
V: TRBV20-1

CDR3: CSLGTGDCQYF
D: TRBD1
J: TRBJ2-5
V: TRBV29-1

CDR3: CSVEGWLTSYNEQFF
D: -
J: TRBJ2-1
V: TRBV29-1

CDR3: CASSQDWPGLSYGYTF
D: -
J: TRBJ1-2
V: TRBV14

CDR3: CSAFATSGETQYF
D: TRBD2
J: TRBJ2-5
V: TRBV20-1

CDR3: CASSLQVGTSGRATEQYF
D: TRBD2
J: TRBJ2-7
V: TRBV13

CDR3: CSVHHRVANTEAFF
D: -
J: TRBJ1-1
V: TRBV29-1

CDR3: CSARGGGAGNEQYF
D: TRBD2
J: TRBJ2-5
V: TRBV20-1

CDR3: CASRGSSRDEQYF
D: -
J: TRBJ2-7
V: TRBV6-2/TRBV6-3

CDR3: CAGSFLSVSYNEQFF
D: -
J: TRBJ2-1
V: TRBV27

CDR3: CASRTQGITEAFF
D: TRBD1
J: TRBJ1-1
V: TRBV6-2/TRBV6-3

CDR3: CASSAGTANEKLFF
D: TRBD1
J: TRBJ1-4
V: TRBV27

CDR3: CASSLRTSGRASNEQFF
D: TRBD2
J: TRBJ2-1
V: TRBV7-2

CDR3: CASSVNSMNTEAFF
D: -
J: TRBJ1-1
V: TRBV12-3/TRBV12-4

CDR3: CASSFSGGLGRPEAFF
D: -
J: TRBJ1-1
V: TRBV5-6

CDR3: CASKTHRDSNQPQHF
D: TRBD1
J: TRBJ1-5
V: TRBV4-2

CDR3: CSASTRQGAYHEQYF
D: TRBD1
J: TRBJ2-7
V: TRBV20-1

CDR3: CASSREGRNTEAFF
D: -
J: TRBJ1-1
V: TRBV7-2

CDR3: CASSYMASGTQYF
D: -
J: -
V: TRBV6-5

CDR3: CSARDFSFRLAGERENTGELFF
D: TRBD2
J: TRBJ2-2
V: TRBV20-1

CDR3: CASRPPSGANVLTF
D: -
J: TRBJ2-6
V: TRBV12-3/TRBV12-4

CDR3: CASGRENYEQYF
D: -
J: TRBJ2-7
V: TRBV2

CDR3: CASSLGAYSNQPQHF
D: -
J: TRBJ1-5
V: TRBV7-2

CDR3: CASSRDTSGSTDTQYF
D: TRBD2
J: TRBJ2-3
V: TRBV7-2

CDR3: CASSYGGDRAYHEQYF
D: TRBD1
J: TRBJ2-7
V: TRBV6-5

CDR3: CASSQDHATGSQETQYF
D: -
J: TRBJ2-5
V: TRBV4-1

CDR3: CSGHRFNYGYTF
D: -
J: TRBJ1-2
V: TRBV20-1

CDR3: CASSLGTPQGVISYEQYF
D: TRBD1
J: TRBJ2-7
V: TRBV5-1

CDR3: CASSFGASYGYTF
D: -
J: TRBJ1-2
V: TRBV12-3/TRBV12-4

CDR3: CSVGTEQYF
D: -
J: TRBJ2-5
V: TRBV29-1

CDR3: CASSSILLSSYEQYF
D: -
J: TRBJ2-7
V: TRBV13

CDR3: CASSERRSSYNEQFF
D: -
J: TRBJ2-1
V: TRBV6-1

CDR3: CASWGVTGTGANTDTQYF
D: -
J: TRBJ2-3
V: TRBV12-3/TRBV12-4

CDR3: CALRGDESTEAFF
D: -
J: TRBJ1-1
V: TRBV10-3

CDR3: CASSIAGNTGELFF
D: -
J: TRBJ2-2
V: TRBV19

CDR3: CAISVLESYEQYF
D: -
J: -
V: TRBV10-3

CDR3: CASSLNCPRDRVNGYTF
D: TRBD1
J: TRBJ1-2
V: TRBV27

CDR3: CSSISGVDTDTQYF
D: -
J: TRBJ2-3
V: TRBV20-1

CDR3: CASSLMGADSNQPQHF
D: -
J: TRBJ1-5
V: TRBV5-1

CDR3: CASSSWGGDTEAFF
D: -
J: TRBJ1-1
V: TRBV7-3

CDR3: CASSVGTGTTEAFF
D: TRBD1
J: TRBJ1-1
V: TRBV9

CDR3: CASSPRGSPEKLFF
D: -
J: TRBJ1-4
V: TRBV7-2

CDR3: CASSQRGETQYF
D: -
J: TRBJ2-5
V: TRBV12-3/TRBV12-4